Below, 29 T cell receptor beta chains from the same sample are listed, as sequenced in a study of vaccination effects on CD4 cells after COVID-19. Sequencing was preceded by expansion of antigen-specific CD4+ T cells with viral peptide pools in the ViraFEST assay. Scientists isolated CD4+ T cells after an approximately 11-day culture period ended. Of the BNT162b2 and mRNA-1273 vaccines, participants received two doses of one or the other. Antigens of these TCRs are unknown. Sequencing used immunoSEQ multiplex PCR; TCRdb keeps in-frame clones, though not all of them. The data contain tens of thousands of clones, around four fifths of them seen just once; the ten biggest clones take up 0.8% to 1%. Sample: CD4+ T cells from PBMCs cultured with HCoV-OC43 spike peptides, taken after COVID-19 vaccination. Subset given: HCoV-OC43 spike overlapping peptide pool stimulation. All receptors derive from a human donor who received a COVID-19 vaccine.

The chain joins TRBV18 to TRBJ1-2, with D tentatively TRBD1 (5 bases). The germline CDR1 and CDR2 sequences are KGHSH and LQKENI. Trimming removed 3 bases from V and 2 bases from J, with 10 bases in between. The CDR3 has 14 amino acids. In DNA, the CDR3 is TGTGCCAGCTCACCCCCCCGGGGGAACTATGGCTACACCTTC. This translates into CASSPPRGNYGYTF.

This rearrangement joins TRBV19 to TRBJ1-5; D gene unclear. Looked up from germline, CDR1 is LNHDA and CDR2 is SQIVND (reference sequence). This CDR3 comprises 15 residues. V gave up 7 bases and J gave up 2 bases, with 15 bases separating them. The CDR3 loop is CASTASSVGNQPQHF. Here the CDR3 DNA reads TGTGCCAGTACCGCATCTAGTGTGGGCAATCAGCCCCAGCATTTT.

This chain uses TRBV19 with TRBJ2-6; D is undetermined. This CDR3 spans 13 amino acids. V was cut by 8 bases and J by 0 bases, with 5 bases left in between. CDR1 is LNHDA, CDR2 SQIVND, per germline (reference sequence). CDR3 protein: CASSLSGANVLTF. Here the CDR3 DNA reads TGTGCCAGTTCTCTCTCTGGGGCCAACGTCCTGACTTTC.

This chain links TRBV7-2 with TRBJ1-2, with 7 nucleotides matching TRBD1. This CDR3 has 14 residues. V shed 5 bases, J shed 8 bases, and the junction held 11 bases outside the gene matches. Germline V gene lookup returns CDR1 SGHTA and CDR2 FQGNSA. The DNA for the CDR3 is TGTGCCAGCAGCCCCAGACAGGGCCAAAGGGGCTACACCTTC. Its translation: CASSPRQGQRGYTF.

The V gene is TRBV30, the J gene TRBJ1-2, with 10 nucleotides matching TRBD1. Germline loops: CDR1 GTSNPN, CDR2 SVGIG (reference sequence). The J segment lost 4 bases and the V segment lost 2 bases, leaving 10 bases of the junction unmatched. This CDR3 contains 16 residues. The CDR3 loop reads CAWSLFPGQGFYGYTF. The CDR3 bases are TGTGCCTGGAGTCTATTCCCGGGACAGGGGTTCTATGGCTACACCTTC.

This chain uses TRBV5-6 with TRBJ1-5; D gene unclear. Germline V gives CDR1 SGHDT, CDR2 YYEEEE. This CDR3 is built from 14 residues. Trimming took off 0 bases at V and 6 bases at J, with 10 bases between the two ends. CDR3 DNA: TGTGCCAGCAGCTTGGTTGGGGTGGGTCAGCCCCAGCATTTT. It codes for CASSLVGVGQPQHF.

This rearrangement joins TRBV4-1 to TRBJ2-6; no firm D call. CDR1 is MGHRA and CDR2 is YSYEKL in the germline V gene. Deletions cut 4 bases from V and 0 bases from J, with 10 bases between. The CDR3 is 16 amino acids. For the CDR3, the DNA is TGCGCCAGCAGCCGGGGTGGGTCCTCTGGGGCCAACGTCCTGACTTTC. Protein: CASSRGGSSGANVLTF.

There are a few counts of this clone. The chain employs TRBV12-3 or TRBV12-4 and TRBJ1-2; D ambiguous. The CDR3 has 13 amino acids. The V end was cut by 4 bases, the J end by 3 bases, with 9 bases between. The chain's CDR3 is CASSSEGYYGYTF. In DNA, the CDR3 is TGTGCCAGCAGTTCAGAGGGATACTATGGCTACACCTTC.

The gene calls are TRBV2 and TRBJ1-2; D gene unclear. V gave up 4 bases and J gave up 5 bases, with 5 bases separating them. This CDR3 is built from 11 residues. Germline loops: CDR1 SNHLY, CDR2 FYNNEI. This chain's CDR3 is CASSVKYGYTF. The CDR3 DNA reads TGTGCCAGCAGTGTTAAATATGGCTACACCTTC.

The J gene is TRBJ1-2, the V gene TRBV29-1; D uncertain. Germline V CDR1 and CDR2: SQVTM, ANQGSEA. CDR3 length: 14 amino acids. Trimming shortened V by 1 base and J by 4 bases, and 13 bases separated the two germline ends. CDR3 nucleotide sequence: TGCAGCGTTGAAGGCGGAGGGTCGGGCTATGGCTACACCTTC. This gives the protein CSVEGGGSGYGYTF.

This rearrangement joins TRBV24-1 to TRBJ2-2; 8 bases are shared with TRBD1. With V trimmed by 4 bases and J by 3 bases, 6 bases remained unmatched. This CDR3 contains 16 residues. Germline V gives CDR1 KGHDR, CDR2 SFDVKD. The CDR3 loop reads CATSDSDRVDTGELFF. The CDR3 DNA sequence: TGTGCCACCAGTGACTCGGACAGGGTGGACACCGGGGAGCTGTTTTTT.

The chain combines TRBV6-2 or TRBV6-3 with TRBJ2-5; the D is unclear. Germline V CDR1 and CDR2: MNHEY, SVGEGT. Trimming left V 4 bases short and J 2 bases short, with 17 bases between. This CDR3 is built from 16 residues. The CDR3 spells CASSSLLRWGQETQYF. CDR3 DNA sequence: TGTGCCAGCAGTTCCCTCCTAAGGTGGGGTCAAGAGACCCAGTACTTC.

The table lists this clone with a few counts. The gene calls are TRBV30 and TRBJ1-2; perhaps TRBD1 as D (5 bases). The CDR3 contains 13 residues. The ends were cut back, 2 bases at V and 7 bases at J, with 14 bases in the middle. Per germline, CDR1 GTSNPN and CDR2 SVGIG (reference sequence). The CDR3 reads CAWSFETGGGYTF. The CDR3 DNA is TGTGCCTGGAGTTTCGAGACGGGGGGTGGCTACACCTTC.

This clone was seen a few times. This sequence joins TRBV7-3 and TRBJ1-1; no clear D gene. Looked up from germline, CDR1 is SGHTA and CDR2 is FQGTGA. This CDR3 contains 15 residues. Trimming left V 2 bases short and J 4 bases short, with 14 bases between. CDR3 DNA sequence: TGTGCCAGCAGCTTAGGAGCACACCTGGGCACTGAAGCTTTCTTT. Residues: CASSLGAHLGTEAFF.

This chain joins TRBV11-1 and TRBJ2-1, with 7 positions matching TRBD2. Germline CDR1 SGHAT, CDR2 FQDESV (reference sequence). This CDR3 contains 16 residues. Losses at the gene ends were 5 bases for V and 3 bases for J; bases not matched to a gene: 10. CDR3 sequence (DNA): TGTGCCAGCAGCCGAATTATGGGGGGGGACTACAATGAGCAGTTCTTC. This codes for CASSRIMGGDYNEQFF.

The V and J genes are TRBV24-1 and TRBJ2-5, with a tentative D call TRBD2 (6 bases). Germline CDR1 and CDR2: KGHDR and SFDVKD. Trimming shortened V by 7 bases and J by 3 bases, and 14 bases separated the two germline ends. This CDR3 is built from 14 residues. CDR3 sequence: CATSDGREKETQYF. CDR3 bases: TGTGCCACCAGCGACGGACGGGAGAAAGAGACCCAGTACTTC.

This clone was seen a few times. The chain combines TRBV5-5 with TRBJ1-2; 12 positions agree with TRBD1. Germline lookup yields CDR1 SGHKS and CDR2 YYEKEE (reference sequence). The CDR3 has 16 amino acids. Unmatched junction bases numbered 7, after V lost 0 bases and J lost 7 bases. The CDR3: CASSLDPGQGAVGYTF. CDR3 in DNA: TGTGCCAGCAGCTTGGACCCGGGACAGGGGGCTGTTGGCTACACCTTC.

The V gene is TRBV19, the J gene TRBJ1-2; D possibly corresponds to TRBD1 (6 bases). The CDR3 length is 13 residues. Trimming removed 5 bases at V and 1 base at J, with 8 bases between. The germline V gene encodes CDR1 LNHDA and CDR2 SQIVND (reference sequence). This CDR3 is CASSADSNYGYTF. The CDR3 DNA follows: TGTGCCAGTAGTGCGGACAGTAACTATGGCTACACCTTC.

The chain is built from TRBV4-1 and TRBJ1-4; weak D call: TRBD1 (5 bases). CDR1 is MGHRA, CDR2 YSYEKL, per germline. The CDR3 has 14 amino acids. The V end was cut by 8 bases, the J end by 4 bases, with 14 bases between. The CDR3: CASQNQGLNEKLFF. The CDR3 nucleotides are TGCGCCAGCCAAAACCAGGGCCTTAATGAAAAACTGTTTTTT.

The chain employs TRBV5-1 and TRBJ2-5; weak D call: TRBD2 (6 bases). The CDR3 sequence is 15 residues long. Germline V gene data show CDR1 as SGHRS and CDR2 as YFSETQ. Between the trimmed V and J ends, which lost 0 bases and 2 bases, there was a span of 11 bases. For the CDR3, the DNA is TGCGCCAGCAGCTTGGTTCCGGGGGAACAAGAGACCCAGTACTTC. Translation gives CASSLVPGEQETQYF.

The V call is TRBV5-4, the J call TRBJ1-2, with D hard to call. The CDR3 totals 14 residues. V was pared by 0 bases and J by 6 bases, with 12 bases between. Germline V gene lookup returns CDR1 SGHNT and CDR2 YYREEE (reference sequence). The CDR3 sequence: CASSLDSRVNGYTF. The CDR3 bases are TGTGCCAGCAGCTTGGACAGTCGGGTTAATGGCTACACCTTC.

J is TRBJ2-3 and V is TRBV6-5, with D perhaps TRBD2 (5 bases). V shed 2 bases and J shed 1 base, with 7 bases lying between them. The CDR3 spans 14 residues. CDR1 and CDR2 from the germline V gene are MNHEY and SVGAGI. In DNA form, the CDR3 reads TGTGCCAGCAGTTACAGCGGTGGCACAGATACGCAGTATTTT. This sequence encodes CASSYSGGTDTQYF.

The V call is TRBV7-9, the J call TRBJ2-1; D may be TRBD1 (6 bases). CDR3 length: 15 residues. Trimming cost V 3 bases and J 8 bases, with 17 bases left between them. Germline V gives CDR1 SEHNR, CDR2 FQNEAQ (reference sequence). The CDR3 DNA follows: TGTGCCAGCAGCTTCAGGGGTCTTGGCTTGGATGAGCAGTTCTTC. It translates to CASSFRGLGLDEQFF.

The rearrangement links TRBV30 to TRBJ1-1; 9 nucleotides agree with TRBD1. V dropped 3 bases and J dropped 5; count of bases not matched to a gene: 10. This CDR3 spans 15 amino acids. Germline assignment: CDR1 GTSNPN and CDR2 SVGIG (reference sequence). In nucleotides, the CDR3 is TGTGCCTGGAGCGCGAGCCGGGACAGGGTGACTGAAGCTTTCTTT. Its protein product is CAWSASRDRVTEAFF.

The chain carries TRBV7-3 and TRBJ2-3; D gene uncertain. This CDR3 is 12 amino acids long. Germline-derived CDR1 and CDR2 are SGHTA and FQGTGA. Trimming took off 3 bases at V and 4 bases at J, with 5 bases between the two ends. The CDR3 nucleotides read TGTGCCAGCAGCTTCAACGCAGATACGCAGTATTTT. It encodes CASSFNADTQYF.

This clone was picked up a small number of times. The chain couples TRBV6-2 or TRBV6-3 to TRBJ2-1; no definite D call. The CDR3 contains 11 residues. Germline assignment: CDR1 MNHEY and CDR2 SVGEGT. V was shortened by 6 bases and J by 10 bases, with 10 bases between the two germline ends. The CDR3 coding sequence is TGTGCCAGCAGCACCTTATTGGAGCAGTTCTTC. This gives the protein CASSTLLEQFF.

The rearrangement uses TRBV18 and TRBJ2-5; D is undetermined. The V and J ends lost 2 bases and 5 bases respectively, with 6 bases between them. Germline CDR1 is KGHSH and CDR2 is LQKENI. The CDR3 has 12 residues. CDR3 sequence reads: CASSPEVETQYF. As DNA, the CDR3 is TGTGCCAGCTCACCAGAAGTCGAGACCCAGTACTTC.

For the CDR3, the DNA is TGTGCCACCAGCAGAGATTGGGGAGACGAGCAGTACGTC. It is translated as CATSRDWGDEQYV. The chain combines TRBV15 with TRBJ2-7; D might be TRBD2 (5 bases). The germline V gene encodes CDR1 LNHNV and CDR2 YYDKDF (reference sequence). V lost 0 bases to trimming and J lost 5 bases, with 8 bases between them. This CDR3 is 13 amino acids long.

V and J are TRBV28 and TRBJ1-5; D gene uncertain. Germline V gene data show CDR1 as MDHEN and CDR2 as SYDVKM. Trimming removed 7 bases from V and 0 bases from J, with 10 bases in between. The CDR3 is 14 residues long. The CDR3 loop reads CASTRDDSNQPQHF. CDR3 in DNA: TGTGCCAGCACCAGAGACGATAGCAATCAGCCCCAGCATTTT.